The 10 T cell receptor beta chains given below trace back to one sample, sequenced in a study of T cells in Graves' hyperthyroidism and ophthalmopathy. Amplified TCR beta CDR3 regions derived from RNA transcripts. Primed by the HTBI set, a first-round RT-PCR was run on the TCR CDR3. TCRdb ran MiXCR on the multiplex PCR reads and lists one entry per CDR3 protein. Of about 600,000 distinct CDR3 sequences detected, 16% appear once; the ten largest clones hold around 3.3%. The material sequenced was blood. Receptor source: a woman in her thirties or forties with Graves' ophthalmopathy.

This clonotype showed up many times. V usage is TRBV5-1 and J usage is TRBJ2-3, with 10 bases fitting TRBD2. The CDR3 runs 16 residues. Germline V gene lookup returns CDR1 SGHRS and CDR2 YFSETQ. V lost 2 bases, J lost 1 base, and 4 bases stayed unmatched. CDR3: CASSFASGSGTDTQYF. DNA of the CDR3: TGCGCCAGCAGCTTCGCTAGCGGGAGTGGCACAGATACGCAGTATTTT.

This clonotype was seen a few times. A much larger clone sits a single nucleotide away, making a read error possible. The J gene is TRBJ2-1, the V gene TRBV11-2; 7 bases map to TRBD1. The V and J ends lost 6 bases and 3 bases, in that order; junction bases with no gene match: 5. Germline values: CDR1 SGHAT, CDR2 FQNNGV. The CDR3 spans 14 residues. The CDR3 loop reads CASSKRDSYNEQFF. The CDR3 DNA is TGTGCCAGCAGTAAAAGGGACAGCTACAATGAGCAGTTCTTC.

The gene calls are TRBV25-1 and TRBJ1-4; 11 nucleotides match TRBD1. The V segment lost 1 base and the J segment 8 bases; nucleotides outside the gene matches: 6. Germline V gene data show CDR1 as MGHDK and CDR2 as SYGVNS. This CDR3 region has 16 residues. Here the CDR3 reads CASSESPGQGAEKLFF. As DNA, the CDR3 is TGTGCCAGCAGTGAATCCCCCGGACAGGGGGCGGAAAAACTGTTTTTT.

Points on this clonotype: This may arise from a read error, as a much more abundant clone is one base away. It is likely a read error, because the conserved phenylalanine at the end of the CDR3 is missing. The chain has TRBV7-3 and TRBJ2-2; a weak D match, TRBD1 (6 bases). This CDR3 contains 16 residues. V was clipped by 5 bases and J by 1 base, with 14 bases between them. Germline assignment: CDR1 SGHTA and CDR2 FQGTGA. CDR3 in amino acids: CASSPSGTQNTGELFS. DNA for the CDR3: TGTGCCAGCAGCCCCTCCGGGACACAGAACACCGGGGAGCTGTTTTCT.

The chain carries TRBV4-1 and TRBJ1-2; D not resolved. Deletions cut 1 base from V and 2 bases from J, with 11 bases between. Germline V gene lookup returns CDR1 MGHRA and CDR2 YSYEKL. The CDR3 runs to 15 residues. CDR3 sequence: CASSQGSGYNYGYTF. CDR3 sequence (DNA): TGCGCCAGCAGCCAAGGATCTGGTTACAACTATGGCTACACCTTC.

A remark on this clonotype: This may be a read error, as it is one base from a much larger clone. The chain is built from TRBV2 and TRBJ2-4; 8 bases line up with TRBD1. Germline assignment: CDR1 SNHLY and CDR2 FYNNEI. The CDR3 spans 18 residues. The chain's CDR3 is CASSFLTGDKLAKNTQYF. The CDR3 DNA follows: TGTGCCAGCAGCTTTCTGACAGGGGACAAACTAGCCAAAAACACTCAGTACTTC.

V usage is TRBV6-1 and J usage is TRBJ2-7, with TRBD1 matching over 7 bases. From germline, CDR1 is MNHNS and CDR2 SASEGT. The V gene end was trimmed by 5 bases and the J gene end by 3 bases; junction bases not matched to a gene: 10. CDR3 length: 15 residues. Here the CDR3 reads CASSRRQGAGYEQYF. The CDR3 nucleotides read TGTGCCAGCAGTAGACGACAGGGCGCGGGCTACGAGCAGTACTTC.

The rearrangement joins TRBV11-2 to TRBJ2-3; possibly TRBD2 for D (6 bases). Germline CDR1 SGHAT, CDR2 FQNNGV. CDR3 length equals 17 residues. V lost 8 bases and J 0 bases, leaving 21 bases between the germline ends. In DNA form, the CDR3 reads TGTGCCAGCGGATTTACTAGCAGTGGGAGTAGCACAGATACGCAGTATTTT. It translates to CASGFTSSGSSTDTQYF.

In its sample, this clonotype was seen a few times. The V gene is TRBV25-1, the J gene TRBJ2-5; D is tentatively TRBD1 or TRBD2 (5 bases each). Trimming stripped 5 bases from V and 1 base from J, with 23 bases between. The CDR3 consists of 18 residues. Germline lookup yields CDR1 MGHDK and CDR2 SYGVNS. CDR3 sequence (DNA): TGTGCCAGCAGTCCTTCACATGGGGGACGATTAAGCCAAGAGACCCAGTACTTC. Protein sequence: CASSPSHGGRLSQETQYF.

The sample holds many counts of this clonotype. The chain uses TRBV6-2 or TRBV6-3 and TRBJ2-1, with TRBD2 matching 12 bases. Germline assignment: CDR1 MNHEY and CDR2 SVGEGT. This CDR3 has 18 amino acids. J gave up 8 bases and V 0 bases, and 11 bases lay outside the gene matches. This CDR3 reads CASSYSLRLAGVSHEQFF. As DNA, the CDR3 is TGTGCCAGCAGTTACTCCCTTCGACTAGCGGGAGTTAGTCATGAGCAGTTCTTC.